This T cell receptor (beta chain) was recorded in a study of blood T cells in healthy people across ages. At the level of the study: The capture of about one barcoded beta molecule per two T cells was achieved by template switching.

Concerning this clonotype itself: Its antigen is still unknown.

It was with a sample-barcoded 5' primer and a J-beta primer mix that a second PCR of about 7 to 12 cycles was run. There were at least 2.5 million CDR3-containing paired-end reads obtained from each sample. TCRdb analysed the 5' RACE reads with MiXCR anew, one entry per CDR3 protein. The data show 700,000 to 1,000,000 distinct CDR3 sequences, around two fifths seen once. Study-wide results and limits: Versus aged donors, long-lived donors had higher diversity and more naive CD4+ cells.

V was cut by 5 bases and J by 0 bases, with 29 bases left in between. This CDR3 spans 21 amino acids. The germline V gene encodes CDR1 SGHAT and CDR2 FQNNGV. The source is a man in his 60s in good health. The chain employs TRBV11-2 and TRBJ1-5; D perhaps matches TRBD1 (6 bases). The sample consisted of blood. DNA of the CDR3: TGTGCCAGCAGCCCACCCCTCAGCGGGTTGGGGGACACCTATAGCAATCAGCCCCAGCATTTT. It translates to CASSPPLSGLGDTYSNQPQHF.